The rows below give T cell receptor beta chains drawn from one sample of a study of brain metastases from non-small cell lung cancer. Data came from immunoSEQ multiplex PCR; TCRdb stores just in-frame clones and leaves some out. The profile covers some 4,500 clones, with 85% appearing a single time and over 5% taken by the ten largest. Sequenced input: primary lung tumor tissue. Receptors originate from a donor aged 40 or older with non-small cell lung cancer. The CDR3 runs from the conserved cysteine through the conserved F or W. A D gene is named only where the DNA matches it firmly. Not all rows give a size; the values are once, few, many and, for expanded clones, a class.

D: .
size: .
V: TRBV4-2
J: TRBJ2-6
DNA: TGTGCCAGCAGCCAAGATCCAGGGGTGGGGGCCAACGTCCTGACTTTC
CDR3: CASSQDPGVGANVLTF

D: .
size: .
V: TRBV2
J: TRBJ1-1
DNA: TGTGCCAGCAGGGAATATCTCGGGGTGGGGGACACTGAAGCTTTCTTT
CDR3: CASREYLGVGDTEAFF

D: .
size: .
V: TRBV12-2
J: TRBJ1-1
DNA: TGTGCAAGTCGCAACAGGACGGGGAACACTGAAGCTTTCTTT
CDR3: CASRNRTGNTEAFF

D: .
size: few
V: TRBV7-8
J: TRBJ2-1
DNA: TGTGCCAGCGGGGCTGGTGAGCAGTTCTTC
CDR3: CASGAGEQFF

D: .
size: .
V: TRBV10-3
J: TRBJ1-4
DNA: TGTGCCATCAGTACCGTACAGGGACCTAGTGAAAAACTGTTTTTT
CDR3: CAISTVQGPSEKLFF

D: .
size: .
V: TRBV7-2
J: TRBJ2-7
DNA: TGTGCCAGCAGCTTAGCAGAACCCCCCTACGAGCAGTACTTC
CDR3: CASSLAEPPYEQYF

D: TRBD2
size: .
V: TRBV14
J: TRBJ2-1
DNA: TGTGCCAGCAGCCAAGTGTCAGCGGGAGTGGGTGAGCAGTTCTTC
CDR3: CASSQVSAGVGEQFF

D: TRBD1
size: once
V: TRBV7-2
J: TRBJ1-3
DNA: TGTGCCAGCAGCAACAGGGGGAACTCTGGAAACACCATATATTTT
CDR3: CASSNRGNSGNTIYF

D: .
size: .
V: TRBV28
J: TRBJ1-1
DNA: TGTGCCAGCAGAGACAGCCACCGGAACACTGAAGCTTTCTTT
CDR3: CASRDSHRNTEAFF

D: .
size: .
V: TRBV6-5
J: TRBJ1-5
DNA: TGTGCCAGCAGGATCCGGGACGCCCAGCATTTT
CDR3: CASRIRDAQHF

D: .
size: .
V: TRBV16
J: TRBJ1-1
DNA: TGTGCCAGCAGCCAATGGAGGATTCGGGGTAAGAACACTGAAGCTTTCTTT
CDR3: CASSQWRIRGKNTEAFF

D: .
size: .
V: TRBV5-8
J: TRBJ1-2
DNA: TGTGCCAGCAGCTTGGCGGGGATCGGCTACACCTTC
CDR3: CASSLAGIGYTF

D: TRBD1
size: few
V: TRBV12-3/TRBV12-4
J: TRBJ2-7
DNA: TGTGCCAGCAGTTTAGCTAGACAGGGGAAGTACTTC
CDR3: CASSLARQGKYF

D: TRBD1
size: .
V: TRBV24-1
J: TRBJ1-2
DNA: TGTGCCACCAGTGATTCGAGACAGGGAACAGGTGGCTACACCTTC
CDR3: CATSDSRQGTGGYTF

D: TRBD1
size: .
V: TRBV3-1/TRBV3-2
J: TRBJ1-1
DNA: TGTGCCAGCAGCGACAGGGAGGGTATTTCTAACACTGAAGCTTTCTTT
CDR3: CASSDREGISNTEAFF

D: .
size: .
V: TRBV7-2
J: TRBJ2-5
DNA: TGTGCCAGCAGCTTATGGGGTGGCGGCCAAGAGACCCAGTACTTC
CDR3: CASSLWGGGQETQYF

D: .
size: .
V: TRBV29-1
J: TRBJ2-7
DNA: TGCAGCGGATGGACTCTTCACTACGAGCAGTACTTC
CDR3: CSGWTLHYEQYF

D: .
size: .
V: TRBV5-1
J: TRBJ1-1
DNA: TGCGCCAGCAGCTTGTCTGCTATGAACACTGAAGCTTTCTTT
CDR3: CASSLSAMNTEAFF

D: .
size: .
V: TRBV7-2
J: TRBJ1-5
DNA: TGTGCCAGCAGCTTAGGGGTAAATCAGCCCCAGCATTTT
CDR3: CASSLGVNQPQHF

D: .
size: .
V: TRBV12-3/TRBV12-4
J: TRBJ1-2
DNA: TGTGCCAGCAAGCCTGACGGGGAAGGCTACACCTTC
CDR3: CASKPDGEGYTF

D: .
size: few
V: TRBV3-1/TRBV3-2
J: TRBJ2-5
DNA: TGTGCCAGCAGCCATTCGGGCGGGCGGGAGACCCAGTACTTC
CDR3: CASSHSGGRETQYF

D: .
size: .
V: TRBV19
J: TRBJ2-2
DNA: TGTGCCTCCCAGGGGAGAATAGCGAACACCGGGGAGCTGTTTTTT
CDR3: CASQGRIANTGELFF

D: TRBD2
size: .
V: TRBV7-3
J: TRBJ2-1
DNA: TGTGCCAGCAGCCCTAAGAGGACTAGTGTTGAGCAGTTCTTC
CDR3: CASSPKRTSVEQFF

D: .
size: .
V: TRBV6-5
J: TRBJ2-4
DNA: TGTGCCAGCAGTTACTCAGGGGCTAGGGCCAAAAACATTCAGTACTTC
CDR3: CASSYSGARAKNIQYF

D: .
size: .
V: TRBV19
J: TRBJ2-2
DNA: TGTGCCAGTAGTGAAAACAAGAACACCGGGGAGCTGTTTTTT
CDR3: CASSENKNTGELFF

D: .
size: .
V: TRBV19
J: TRBJ2-1
DNA: TGTGCCAGTAGTATAGAACACTCTAGCTCCTACAATGAGCAGTTCTTC
CDR3: CASSIEHSSSYNEQFF

D: .
size: .
V: TRBV2
J: TRBJ2-7
DNA: TGTGCCAGCACTCAGGGGCAAGTGGCCCCGGGAGAGCAGTACTTC
CDR3: CASTQGQVAPGEQYF

D: TRBD2
size: once
V: TRBV28
J: TRBJ2-2
DNA: TGTGCCAGCAGCCTCACCCTGCGGCTAGCGGGTCCAAAGATAGTCGGGGAGCTGTTTTTT
CDR3: CASSLTLRLAGPKIVGELFF

D: .
size: .
V: TRBV28
J: TRBJ2-7
DNA: TGTGCCAGCAGTTTCGGATTTCGAGGACAAGGGGACTTC
CDR3: CASSFGFRGQGDF

D: .
size: few
V: TRBV7-9
J: TRBJ2-5
DNA: TGTGCCAGCAGCCAGGAGGGAGAGACCCAGTACTTC
CDR3: CASSQEGETQYF

D: .
size: .
V: TRBV20-1
J: TRBJ1-2
DNA: TGCAGTGCTAAAGGGGTGGATGGCTACACCTTC
CDR3: CSAKGVDGYTF

D: .
size: few
V: TRBV18
J: TRBJ1-4
DNA: TGTGCCAGCTCACCCCCTAGGGCCTCAACTAATGAAAAACTGTTTTTT
CDR3: CASSPPRASTNEKLFF

D: .
size: .
V: TRBV15
J: TRBJ1-4
DNA: TGTGCCACCAGCAGAGACAGGAAAGTTAATGAAAAACTGTTTTTT
CDR3: CATSRDRKVNEKLFF

D: .
size: once
V: TRBV9
J: TRBJ1-6
DNA: TGTGCCAGCAGCGTAGACAACAAGGTTGATTCACCCCTCCACTTT
CDR3: CASSVDNKVDSPLHF

D: TRBD1
size: .
V: TRBV3-1/TRBV3-2
J: TRBJ1-2
DNA: TGTGCCAGCAGCCGCCCGGGACAGGGTAACAATGGCTACACCTTC
CDR3: CASSRPGQGNNGYTF

D: TRBD2
size: .
V: TRBV7-2
J: TRBJ2-7
DNA: TGTGCCAGCAGCAACAGACCGGCTATTAGCGGGACTGCCTACGAGCAGTACTTC
CDR3: CASSNRPAISGTAYEQYF

D: .
size: .
V: TRBV2
J: TRBJ2-1
DNA: TGTGCCAGCACCAGAGACAGACCATTATACAATGAGCAGTTCTTC
CDR3: CASTRDRPLYNEQFF

D: .
size: once
V: TRBV5-4
J: TRBJ1-1
DNA: TGTGCCAGCGGGGGACGTGAGGGCACTGAAGCTTTCTTT
CDR3: CASGGREGTEAFF

D: .
size: .
V: TRBV28
J: TRBJ2-1
DNA: TGTGCCAGCAGTTTAAGGCGTAGAGTTGAGCAGTTCTTC
CDR3: CASSLRRRVEQFF

D: .
size: .
V: TRBV11-2
J: TRBJ2-2
DNA: TGTGCCAGCAGCTCCCCTGCGGGTAGTTGGGGCACCGGGGAGCTGTTTTTT
CDR3: CASSSPAGSWGTGELFF

D: .
size: .
V: TRBV2
J: TRBJ1-2
DNA: TGTGCCAGCAGTACCCTGACGGAAAACTATGGCTACACCTTC
CDR3: CASSTLTENYGYTF

D: .
size: .
V: TRBV19
J: TRBJ1-6
DNA: TGTGCCAGTAGTCCCCTCGGTGCTGAACCCCTCCACTTT
CDR3: CASSPLGAEPLHF